One sample yielded the 22 T cell receptor beta chains listed below, sequenced in a study of T-cell memory formation after mild COVID-19. TCRdb fed the 5' RACE reads into MiXCR, producing one record per CDR3 protein. The sample yields approximately 230,000 distinct CDR3 sequences, 15% to 20% seen once. Input material: PBMCs or a T cell subset sorted from them (not recorded which). These receptor sequences come from a young man who had mild COVID-19 (a few samples of this study predate the infection). Cell type and time point are not known.

The CDR3 DNA reads as TGTGCCAGCAGCCCCGTAGAGGGGGCGTCGGCTAATGAAAAACTGTTTTTT. Its protein is CASSPVEGASANEKLFF. V usage is TRBV7-3 and J usage is TRBJ1-4; 7 bases agree with TRBD1. This CDR3 contains 17 residues. CDR1 SGHTA and CDR2 FQGTGA come from the germline V gene. With V trimmed by 5 bases and J by 3 bases, 12 bases remained unmatched.

This clonotype was picked up a small number of times. The CDR3 is CASSGDSGLTLHF. CDR3 coding DNA: TGTGCCAGCAGCGGGGACAGTGGACTAACCCTCCACTTT. This sequence joins TRBV7-8 and TRBJ1-6; 7 nucleotides agree with TRBD1. The CDR3 loop spans 13 amino acids. Germline CDR1 SGHVS, CDR2 FQNEAQ. The trim removed 5 bases at V and 14 bases at J, leaving 9 bases unmatched.

The gene calls are TRBV6-5 and TRBJ2-7; 8 nucleotides align to TRBD1. The CDR3 covers 14 residues. CDR1 and CDR2 (germline): MNHEY, SVGAGI. J was trimmed by 6 bases and V by 5 bases; bases with no gene match: 9. DNA of the CDR3: TGTGCCAGCAGTCGCGAGGACAGGGCATCCGAGCAGTACTTC. Its translation: CASSREDRASEQYF.

The V gene is TRBV5-1, the J gene TRBJ2-3, with 11 bases that match TRBD1. The CDR3 length is 15 residues. V shed 4 bases, J shed 4 bases, and the junction held 5 bases outside the gene matches. Germline loops: CDR1 SGHRS, CDR2 YFSETQ. CDR3 DNA sequence: TGCGCCAGCAGCGGGGGACAGGGGGAGGCAGATACGCAGTATTTT. Amino acids: CASSGGQGEADTQYF.

This clonotype was seen a few times. The chain has TRBV5-1 and TRBJ2-3; 9 positions match TRBD1. This CDR3 has 14 residues. J gave up 14 bases and V 0 bases, and 10 bases lay outside the gene matches. Germline assignment: CDR1 SGHRS and CDR2 YFSETQ. CDR3 sequence: CASSLAGQGSKMYF. CDR3 in DNA: TGCGCCAGCAGCTTGGCAGGACAGGGGTCAAAGATGTATTTT.

This clonotype was detected a few times. The CDR3 sequence: CASSSIYEQYF. CDR3 nucleotides: TGTGCCAGCAGTTCAATATACGAGCAGTACTTC. The genes are TRBV6-5 and TRBJ2-7; no clear D gene. Germline V gene sequence: CDR1 MNHEY, CDR2 SVGAGI. The CDR3 has 11 residues. Trimming stripped 4 bases from V and 4 bases from J, with 5 bases between.

This clonotype was seen only a few times. V usage is TRBV5-6 and J usage is TRBJ2-5; 7 bases are a match to TRBD1. Per the germline V gene, CDR1 is SGHDT and CDR2 is YYEEEE. This CDR3 region has 14 residues. V lost 4 bases to trimming and J lost 4 bases; unmatched junction nucleotides: 7. The CDR3 DNA reads TGTGCCAGCAGCCCGGGACAGATTTTAGAGACCCAGTACTTC. This gives the protein CASSPGQILETQYF.

In this sample, this clonotype turned up a few times. V is TRBV27 and J is TRBJ1-6; 10 nucleotides match TRBD1. Germline V gives CDR1 MNHEY, CDR2 SMNVEV (reference sequence). V lost 5 bases and J lost 8; bases outside the gene matches: 9. This CDR3 is built from 16 residues. This CDR3 reads CASSRRSGTGDSPLHF. The CDR3 coding sequence is TGTGCCAGCAGTCGACGATCCGGGACAGGGGATTCACCCCTCCACTTT.

CDR3 sequence (DNA): TGTGCCCTCGGGGGCCAAGAGACCCAGTACTTC. Protein sequence: CALGGQETQYF. This chain uses TRBV6-2 or TRBV6-3 with TRBJ2-5, with TRBD2 as a possible D gene (6 bases). The CDR3 spans 11 residues. Trimming pared 11 bases from V and 1 base from J, leaving 8 bases between. Germline V gene data show CDR1 as MNHEY and CDR2 as SVGEGT.

The rearrangement links TRBV5-4 to TRBJ2-3; no definite D call. V lost 4 bases and J lost 4, with 19 bases in between. There are 16 residues in the CDR3. Germline V gene lookup returns CDR1 SGHNT and CDR2 YYREEE (reference sequence). CDR3 region: CASSPPGPLIPDTQYF. The CDR3 DNA sequence: TGTGCCAGCAGCCCGCCCGGGCCCCTAATCCCAGATACGCAGTATTTT.

This clonotype was recorded a few times. This chain uses TRBV5-1 with TRBJ2-7; no clear D. From germline, CDR1 is SGHRS and CDR2 YFSETQ. The CDR3 runs 14 residues. The V end lost 0 bases, the J end lost 2 bases, and 9 bases lay between the germline ends. DNA of the CDR3: TGCGCCAGCAGCTTGGATCTCGGCCCCTACGAGCAGTACTTC. Residues: CASSLDLGPYEQYF.

There are a few counts of this clonotype. This sequence joins TRBV6-5 and TRBJ1-2; no clear D. The CDR3 extends over 15 amino acids. V lost 0 bases and J 0 bases, leaving 8 bases between the germline ends. The germline V gene encodes CDR1 MNHEY and CDR2 SVGAGI. The CDR3 nucleotides are TGTGCCAGCAGTTACTCGTCGTCAGCTAACTATGGCTACACCTTC. Its translation: CASSYSSSANYGYTF.

This chain links TRBV6-1 with TRBJ1-5; D is ambiguous. CDR3 length: 12 residues. With 8 bases removed from V and 5 bases from J, the gap between germline ends came to 10 bases. The germline CDR1 and CDR2 sequences are MNHNS and SASEGT. The CDR3 loop reads CASLGRYQPQHF. CDR3 bases: TGTGCCAGCCTCGGGAGGTATCAGCCCCAGCATTTT.

This clonotype was seen only a few times. The chain recombines TRBV18 with TRBJ2-4; D tentatively fits TRBD1 or TRBD2 (6 bases each). The CDR3 length is 17 residues. Looked up from germline, CDR1 is KGHSH and CDR2 is LQKENI. V lost 6 bases, J lost 3 bases, and 21 bases lay in between. CDR3: CASSTPPGRGGKNIQYF. CDR3 bases: TGTGCCAGCTCGACCCCTCCGGGCAGGGGAGGCAAAAACATTCAGTACTTC.

The chain couples TRBV4-3 to TRBJ2-1; 11 bases match TRBD2. Germline CDR1 reads LGHNA; CDR2 reads YSLEER. Trimming cost V 3 bases and J 10 bases; bases outside gene matches: 11. The CDR3 length is 16 residues. CDR3 bases: TGCGCCAGCAGCCACGCCGGGACTAGCGGCCTACGGGAGCAGTTCTTC. Translated, it gives CASSHAGTSGLREQFF.

The rearrangement uses TRBV5-6 and TRBJ2-7; 10 nucleotides agree with TRBD2. V lost 4 bases to trimming and J lost 1 base; unmatched junction nucleotides: 5. From germline, CDR1 is SGHDT and CDR2 YYEEEE. CDR3 size: 15 residues. The CDR3 is CASSPIAGGSYEQYV. Here the CDR3 DNA reads TGTGCCAGCAGCCCTATAGCGGGGGGTTCCTACGAGCAGTACGTC.

There are many counts of this clonotype. The chain uses TRBV7-2 and TRBJ2-1; 10 bases line up with TRBD2. The V gene's germline CDR1 is SGHTA and CDR2 FQGNSA. V lost 2 bases to trimming and J lost 9 bases; unmatched junction nucleotides: 4. CDR3 length: 14 residues. This CDR3 is CASSLPPSGGEQFF. The CDR3 DNA follows: TGTGCCAGCAGCTTACCCCCTAGCGGGGGTGAGCAGTTCTTC.

The chain uses TRBV6-2 or TRBV6-3 and TRBJ2-7; D is possibly TRBD1 (5 bases). This CDR3 comprises 13 residues. Trimming removed 2 bases from V and 4 bases from J, with 9 bases in between. Germline values: CDR1 MNHEY, CDR2 SVGEGT. The CDR3 nucleotides are TGTGCCAGCAGTTACCGAAGGGGATACGAGCAGTACTTC. Residues: CASSYRRGYEQYF.

This clonotype was seen more than once but under ten times. The CDR3 reads CASRSGTGGQNTGELFF. The CDR3 bases are TGTGCCAGCAGGTCCGGGACAGGGGGCCAGAACACCGGGGAGCTGTTTTTT. The chain recombines TRBV7-3 with TRBJ2-2, with 12 nucleotides matching TRBD1. There are 17 residues in the CDR3. V shed 6 bases and J 1 base; nucleotides not matched to a gene: 6. Germline CDR1 and CDR2: SGHTA and FQGTGA.

This clonotype was observed a handful of times. The chain combines TRBV2 with TRBJ1-5; possibly TRBD1 for D (6 bases). This CDR3 comprises 13 residues. The germline V gene encodes CDR1 SNHLY and CDR2 FYNNEI. Trimming took 4 bases from V and 5 from J, leaving 9 bases between them. The CDR3, as DNA: TGTGCCAGCAGTGTGGAGGGGGATCAGCCCCAGCATTTT. Its protein is CASSVEGDQPQHF.

The V gene is TRBV7-9, the J gene TRBJ1-1; 11 positions agree with TRBD1. There are 15 residues in the CDR3. V was pared by 5 bases and J by 6 bases, with 8 bases of the junction left unmatched. CDR1 and CDR2 (germline): SEHNR, FQNEAQ (reference sequence). The CDR3 DNA reads as TGTGCCAGCAGCCCGGGGACAGGGGGTCGGGCTGAAGCTTTCTTT. This sequence encodes CASSPGTGGRAEAFF.

This sequence joins TRBV5-1 and TRBJ2-3; 11 nucleotides align to TRBD2. The CDR3 loop spans 14 amino acids. V gave up 4 bases and J gave up 5 bases; unmatched junction bases: 3. The germline V gene encodes CDR1 SGHRS and CDR2 YFSETQ. The chain's CDR3 is CASSGSGGEDTQYF. The CDR3 nucleotides are TGCGCCAGCAGCGGTAGCGGGGGGGAAGATACGCAGTATTTT.